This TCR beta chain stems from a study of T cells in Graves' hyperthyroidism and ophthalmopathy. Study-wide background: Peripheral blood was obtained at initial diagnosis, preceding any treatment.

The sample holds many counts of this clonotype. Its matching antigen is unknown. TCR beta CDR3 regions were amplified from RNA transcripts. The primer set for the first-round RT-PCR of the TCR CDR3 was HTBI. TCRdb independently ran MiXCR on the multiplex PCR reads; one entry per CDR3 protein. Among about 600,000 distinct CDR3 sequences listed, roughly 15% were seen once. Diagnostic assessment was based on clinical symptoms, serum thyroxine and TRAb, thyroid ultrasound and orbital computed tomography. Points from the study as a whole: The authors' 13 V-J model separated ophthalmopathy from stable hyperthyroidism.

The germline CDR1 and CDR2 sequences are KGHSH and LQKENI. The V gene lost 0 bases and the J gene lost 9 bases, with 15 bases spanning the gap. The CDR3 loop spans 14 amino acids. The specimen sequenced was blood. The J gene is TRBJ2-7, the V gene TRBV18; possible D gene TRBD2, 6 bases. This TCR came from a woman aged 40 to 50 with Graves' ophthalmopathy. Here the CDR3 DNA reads TGTGCCAGCTCACCACCAAGAGGGCGGGAAACGCAGTACTTC. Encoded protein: CASSPPRGRETQYF.